This TCR beta chain was obtained from a study of low-dose radiotherapy and immunotherapy resistance in tumors. Overall study context: The drug cyclophosphamide was given into a vein at 200 mg/m2 every two weeks, one day before radiation and immunotherapy. Once cycle 1 day 1 began, patients took oral aspirin 300 mg daily for four cycles.

cDNA synthesis used a TRAV/TRBV-specific primer set for both chains. For amplifying TCRs, the PCR ran for about 22 cycles with Phusion, which was used together with a constant-region primer and the adapter on the V primers. With in vitro transcription, the isolated mRNA was amplified. TCRdb reanalysed the reads using MiXCR and keeps one entry per CDR3 protein. The sample lists 100,000 or so distinct CDR3 sequences, around 9.2% occurring once. V lost 6 bases and J 1 base, leaving 7 bases between the germline ends. The CDR3 totals 13 residues. Time point here: before trial treatment. This clonotype has ten or more counts.

The receptor's source is a male donor with prostate cancer. The V call is TRBV12-3 or TRBV12-4, the J call TRBJ1-5; no firm D call. This sample comprised PBMCs, obtained before treatment. CDR3 DNA sequence: TGTGCCAGCAGCATGGCCAGCAATCAGCCCCAGCATTTT. It yields the protein CASSMASNQPQHF.